These 3 T cell receptor beta chains came from one sample sequenced in a study of blood T cell repertoires in COVID-19. This table comes from immunoSEQ multiplex PCR, and its TCRdb copy is limited to in-frame clones, with some not included. The sample shows 400,000 or so clones, 70% to 90% of them seen only once. Material: peripheral blood. The receptors derive from a man aged 18 to 30 with COVID-19, enrolled during active disease.

The chain combines TRBV6-1 with TRBJ2-1; TRBD2 matches 9 bases. Germline V gene lookup returns CDR1 MNHNS and CDR2 SASEGT. The CDR3 sequence is 17 residues long. V was clipped by 1 base and J by 2 bases; unmatched bases: 6. In nucleotides, the CDR3 is TGTGCCAGCAGTGAAGAAAGGGCGGGAGGGCCCTACAATGAGCAGTTCTTC. Translated: CASSEERAGGPYNEQFF.

This chain connects TRBV7-5 to TRBJ2-1; no DNA check was done on the table's D call, TRBD1. TRBV7-5 is a listed pseudogene. The CDR3 extends over 17 amino acids. The CDR3 loop reads CVRSLAPGTVSYNEQFF. CDR3 sequence (DNA): TGTGTCAGAAGCTTAGCGCCCGGGACAGTATCCTACAATGAGCAGTTCTTC.

The chain recombines TRBV11-2 with TRBJ2-1; TRBD1 might be the D (6 bases). Trimming removed 2 bases at V and 15 bases at J, with 14 bases between. This CDR3 contains 12 residues. Per germline, CDR1 SGHAT and CDR2 FQNNGV. The CDR3 DNA follows: TGTGCCAGCAGCTTAAGTGAAAGGGACATGTTCTTC. Translated: CASSLSERDMFF.